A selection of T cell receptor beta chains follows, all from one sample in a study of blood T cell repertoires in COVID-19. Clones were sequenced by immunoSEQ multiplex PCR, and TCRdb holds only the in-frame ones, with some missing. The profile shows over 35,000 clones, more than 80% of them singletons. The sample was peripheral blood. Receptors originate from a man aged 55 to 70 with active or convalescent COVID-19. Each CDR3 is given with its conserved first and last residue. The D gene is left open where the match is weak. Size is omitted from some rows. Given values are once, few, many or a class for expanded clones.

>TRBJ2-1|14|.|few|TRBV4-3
TGCGCCAGCAGCCCCGGTAAGGAGGTCGATGAGCAGTTCTTC
CASSPGKEVDEQFF
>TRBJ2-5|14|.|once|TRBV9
TGTGCCAGCAGCGTAGAAGGGGATAGGGAGACCCAGTACTTC
CASSVEGDRETQYF
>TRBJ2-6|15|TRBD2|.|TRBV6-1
TGTGCCAGCAGTGAGGGAGGGTCTGGGGCCAACGTCCTGACTTTC
CASSEGGSGANVLTF
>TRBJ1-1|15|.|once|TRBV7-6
TGTGCCAGCAGCTCCTCCCCTGCGGGTGGCACTGAAGCTTTCTTT
CASSSSPAGGTEAFF
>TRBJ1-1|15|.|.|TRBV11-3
TGTGCCAGCAGCTTAGATGGGGGGTGGAACACTGAAGCTTTCTTT
CASSLDGGWNTEAFF
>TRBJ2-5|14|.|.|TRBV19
TGTGCCAGTAGTATCCAAGGACAGCAAGAGACCCAGTACTTC
CASSIQGQQETQYF
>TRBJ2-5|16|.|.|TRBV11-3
TGTGCCAGCAGCTTAGGCCGGGGTCCCAGCCAGGAGACCCAGTACTTC
CASSLGRGPSQETQYF
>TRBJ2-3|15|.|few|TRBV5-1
TGCGCCAGCAGCTTGGGCCCTCTCCCAGGGGATACGCAGTATTTT
CASSLGPLPGDTQYF
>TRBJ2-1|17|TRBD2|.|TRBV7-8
TGTGCCAGCAGCTTAGTCGGATTAGCGGGAGCCTACAATGAGCAGTTCTTC
CASSLVGLAGAYNEQFF
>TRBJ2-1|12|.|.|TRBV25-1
TGTGCCAGCAGGAACAGGAACAATGAGCAGTTCTTC
CASRNRNNEQFF
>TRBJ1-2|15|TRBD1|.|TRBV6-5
TGTGCCAGCAGGCATCCGGGACAGGGGGGCTATGGCTACACCTTC
CASRHPGQGGYGYTF
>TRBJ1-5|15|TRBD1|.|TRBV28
TGTGCCAGCAGCCCCTGGGGGACAGGGAATCAGCCCCAGCATTTT
CASSPWGTGNQPQHF
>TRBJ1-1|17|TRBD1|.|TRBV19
TGTGCCAGTAGTATATCCCGGACAGGGGGGACGAACACTGAAGCTTTCTTT
CASSISRTGGTNTEAFF
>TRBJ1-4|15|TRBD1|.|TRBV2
TGTGCCAGCAGTGAATGGCAGGGGGCTCGGGAAAAACTGTTTTTT
CASSEWQGAREKLFF
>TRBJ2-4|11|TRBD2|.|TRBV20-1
TGCAGTGCTGGAGGGGAGGGCATTCAGTACTTC
CSAGGEGIQYF
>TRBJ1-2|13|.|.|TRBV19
TGTGCCAGTAGTACGGGATCTGGCTATGGCTACACCTTC
CASSTGSGYGYTF
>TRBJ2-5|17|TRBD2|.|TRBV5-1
TGCGCCAGCAGCTTCGGGACTAGCGGGGGTTACCAAGAGACCCAGTACTTC
CASSFGTSGGYQETQYF
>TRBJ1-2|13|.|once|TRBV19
TGTGCCAGTAGTATCGGACAGCTGTATGGCTACACCTTC
CASSIGQLYGYTF
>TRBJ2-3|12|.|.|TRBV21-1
TGTGCCAGCAGCCCCCCTCTACTTACGCAGTATTTT
CASSPPLLTQYF
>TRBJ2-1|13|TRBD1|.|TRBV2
TGTGCCAGCTCTGACAGGGGTCCCAATGAGCAGTTCTTC
CASSDRGPNEQFF
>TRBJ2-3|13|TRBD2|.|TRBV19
TGTGCCAGTAGAGAGCGGGGGGCGGATACGCAGTATTTT
CASRERGADTQYF
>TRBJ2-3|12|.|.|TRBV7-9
TGTGCCAGCAGCTCGGGTACAGATACGCAGTATTTT
CASSSGTDTQYF
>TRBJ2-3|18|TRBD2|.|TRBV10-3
TGTGCCGTCGGGCCGACTAGCGGGAGCGCTCCCGGCACAGATACGCAGTATTTT
CAVGPTSGSAPGTDTQYF
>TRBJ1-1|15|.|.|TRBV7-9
TGTGCCAGCAGCCCACCGGGAACCATGAACACTGAAGCTTTCTTT
CASSPPGTMNTEAFF
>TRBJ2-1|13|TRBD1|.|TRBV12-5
TGTGCTAGTGGTTTGTGGACAGGGCGGGAGCAGTTCTTC
CASGLWTGREQFF
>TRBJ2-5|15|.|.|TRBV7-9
TGTGCCAGCAGCTTAGCCGGAGCCCGAGGAGAGACCCAGTACTTC
CASSLAGARGETQYF
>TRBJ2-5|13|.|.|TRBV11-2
TGTGCCAGCAGCCCCTTTGGGCGAGAGACCCAGTACTTC
CASSPFGRETQYF
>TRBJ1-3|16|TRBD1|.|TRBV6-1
TGTGCCAGCAGTGGGGGACAGGCCTACTCTGGAAACACCATATATTTT
CASSGGQAYSGNTIYF
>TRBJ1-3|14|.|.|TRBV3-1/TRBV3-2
TGTGCCAGCAGCCAAGCGTCGGGTGGAAACACCATATATTTT
CASSQASGGNTIYF
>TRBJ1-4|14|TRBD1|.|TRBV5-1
TGCGCCAGCAGCGAAGGGACAGGGGGCGAAAAACTGTTTTTT
CASSEGTGGEKLFF
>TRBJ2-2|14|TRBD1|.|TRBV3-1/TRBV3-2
TGTGCCAGCAGCTACAGGGGAAACACCGGGGAGCTGTTTTTT
CASSYRGNTGELFF
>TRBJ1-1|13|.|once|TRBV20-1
TGCAGTGCTAGTCCCAGGTGGGACACTGAAGCTTTCTTT
CSASPRWDTEAFF
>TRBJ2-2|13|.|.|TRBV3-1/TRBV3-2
TGTGCCAGCAGCCAAGCGGGGATCGGGGAGCTGTTTTTT
CASSQAGIGELFF
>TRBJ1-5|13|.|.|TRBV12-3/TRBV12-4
TGTGCCAGCAGTTGGAGAGAAAATCAGCCCCAGCATTTT
CASSWRENQPQHF
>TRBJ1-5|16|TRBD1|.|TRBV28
TGTGCCAGCAGCCCCTTGGACAGGAGTAAGAATCAGCCCCAGCATTTT
CASSPLDRSKNQPQHF
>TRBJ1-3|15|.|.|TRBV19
TGTGCCAGTAGTACCAGTGCCCAGGGTGGAAACACCATATATTTT
CASSTSAQGGNTIYF
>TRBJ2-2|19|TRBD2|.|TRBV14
TGTGCCAGCAGCCAAGTCAGCGGAGGACTAGCTGTGAACACCGGGGAGCTGTTTTTT
CASSQVSGGLAVNTGELFF
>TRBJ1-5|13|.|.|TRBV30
TGTGCCTGGAGTTCTCTTCCAGGTCAGCCCCAGCATTTT
CAWSSLPGQPQHF
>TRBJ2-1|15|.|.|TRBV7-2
TGTGCCAGCAGCTTAATCTTAGTGCTGGGCGGGGAGCAGTTCTTC
CASSLILVLGGEQFF
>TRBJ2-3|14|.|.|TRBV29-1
TGCAGCGTTGAGGAGAGCGGGTTCACAGATACGCAGTATTTT
CSVEESGFTDTQYF
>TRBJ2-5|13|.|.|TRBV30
TGTGCCTGGAGTGGGGGCCGGCTTGAGACCCAGTACTTC
CAWSGGRLETQYF
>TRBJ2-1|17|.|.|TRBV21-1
TGTGCCAGCAGCAAAGTGGGTAGCGGGCGAACAGGCAATGAGCAGTTCTTC
CASSKVGSGRTGNEQFF
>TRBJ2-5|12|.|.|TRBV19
TGTGCCAGTAGTAACAGAAAAGAGACCCAGTACTTC
CASSNRKETQYF
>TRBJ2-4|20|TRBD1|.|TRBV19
TGTGCCAGTAGTCCCACCCCCGGACAGGGGGCGATTTGGGGCAAAAACATTCAGTACTTC
CASSPTPGQGAIWGKNIQYF
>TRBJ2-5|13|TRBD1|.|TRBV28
TGTGCCATCTTACCCAGGGGGCGCGAGACCCAGTACTTC
CAILPRGRETQYF
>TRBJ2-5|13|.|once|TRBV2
TGTGCCAGCAGTGAGAATCAAGTGGCGACCCAGTACTTC
CASSENQVATQYF
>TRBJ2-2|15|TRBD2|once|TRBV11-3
TGTGCCAGCAGCTCTAGCGGGTCGAACACCGGGGAGCTGTTTTTT
CASSSSGSNTGELFF
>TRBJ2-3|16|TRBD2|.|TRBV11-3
TGTGCCAGCAGCAGACGGCTAGCGGGAGGACCAGATACGCAGTATTTT
CASSRRLAGGPDTQYF
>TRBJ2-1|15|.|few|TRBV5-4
TGTGCCAGCAGCTTGGACGCGGGGCCCGACAATGAGCAGTTCTTC
CASSLDAGPDNEQFF
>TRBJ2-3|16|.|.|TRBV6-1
TGTGCCAGCAGTGTCAGGGGGGTCCCCAGCACAGATACGCAGTATTTT
CASSVRGVPSTDTQYF
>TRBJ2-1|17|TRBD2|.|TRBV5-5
TGTGCCAGCAGCTTGGCCCTAGCGGCACCTTTGGACAATGAGCAGTTCTTC
CASSLALAAPLDNEQFF
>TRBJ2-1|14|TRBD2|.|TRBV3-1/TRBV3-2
TGTGCCAGCAGCCCACCGGGACTAGCGGCCTTTGGGTTCTTC
CASSPPGLAAFGFF
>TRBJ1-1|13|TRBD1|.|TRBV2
TGTGCCAGCAGGGGACAGGGGTTCGCTGAAGCTTTCTTT
CASRGQGFAEAFF
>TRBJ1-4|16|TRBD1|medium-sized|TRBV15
TGTGCCACCAGCAAGGACAGGGCCGCGACTAATGAAAAACTGTTTTTT
CATSKDRAATNEKLFF
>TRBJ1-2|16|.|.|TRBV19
TGTGCCAGTAGTATAGGAGGTCGTCCTACTAACTATGGCTACACCTTC
CASSIGGRPTNYGYTF
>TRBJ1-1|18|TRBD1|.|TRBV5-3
TGTGCCAGAAGCTTCCGACGGGACTGGACAGGGCCAGGCACTGAAGCTTTCTTT
CARSFRRDWTGPGTEAFF